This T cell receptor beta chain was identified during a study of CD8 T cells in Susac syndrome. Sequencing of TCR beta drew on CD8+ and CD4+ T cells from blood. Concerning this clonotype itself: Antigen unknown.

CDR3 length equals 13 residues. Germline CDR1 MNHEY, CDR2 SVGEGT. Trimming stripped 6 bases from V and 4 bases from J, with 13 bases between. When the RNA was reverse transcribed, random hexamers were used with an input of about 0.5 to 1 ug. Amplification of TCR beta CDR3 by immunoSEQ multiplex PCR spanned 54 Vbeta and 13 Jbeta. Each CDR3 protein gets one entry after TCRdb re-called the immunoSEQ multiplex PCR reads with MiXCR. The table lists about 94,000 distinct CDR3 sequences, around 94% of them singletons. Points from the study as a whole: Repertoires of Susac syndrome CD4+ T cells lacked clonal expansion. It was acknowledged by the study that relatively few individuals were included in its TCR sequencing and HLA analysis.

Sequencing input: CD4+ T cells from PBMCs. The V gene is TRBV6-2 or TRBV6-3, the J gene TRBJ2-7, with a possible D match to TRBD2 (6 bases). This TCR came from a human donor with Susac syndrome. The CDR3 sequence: CASSQDGLYEQYF. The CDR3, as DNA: TGTGCCAGCAGCCAGGACGGACTATACGAGCAGTACTTC.